The present TCR beta chain was sequenced within a study of identical twins. Regarding the study as a whole: Out-of-frame alpha sequences shared by twins were enriched for low generation probability.

Worth noting for this clonotype: Its antigen remains unknown.

Each CDR3 protein is one row after TCRdb ran MiXCR on the 5' RACE reads. The sample records 500,000 to 550,000 distinct CDR3 sequences, about a fifth being singletons. Trimming shortened V by 2 bases and J by 0 bases, and 11 bases separated the two germline ends. Germline CDR1 reads DFQATT; CDR2 reads SNEGSKA (reference sequence). The CDR3 is made up of 15 amino acids. With no exceptions, donors were healthy Caucasians. This sample also belongs to another study, concerning yellow fever vaccine responses in identical twins.

The genes are TRBV20-1 and TRBJ2-1; D is ambiguous. This clonotype originated in a woman aged 18-35 years in good health. The sample comprised CD4+ T cells sorted from blood. As DNA, the CDR3 is TGCAGTGCTAGACGAAGAGCTAGCTCCTACAATGAGCAGTTCTTC. Protein sequence: CSARRRASSYNEQFF.